The 26 T cell receptor beta chains below were found in one sample sequenced in a study of cytomegalovirus exposure and HLA in healthy donors. Researchers ran the PCR with 60 Vbeta and 13 Jbeta primers. The protocol was immunoSEQ multiplex PCR, while the TCRdb copy is restricted to in-frame clones and leaves out a portion. The record lists about 50,000 clones, of which the ten most abundant hold 12%. The sequencing input was PBMCs. The source of these receptors is a man between 18 and 29 years old in good health and CMV-seropositive.

The chain uses TRBV19 and TRBJ1-2; D is unclear. The germline V and J ends were trimmed by 7 bases and 5 bases, with 20 bases remaining between them. The germline V gene has CDR1 LNHDA and CDR2 SQIVND (reference sequence). The CDR3 covers 15 residues. The CDR3 coding sequence is TGTGCCAGTATATCCCCAAGTTCTCAGAGGTATGGCTACACCTTC. Encoded protein: CASISPSSQRYGYTF. The full variable domain, in which reference TRBV19 and TRBJ1-2 provide the parts outside the CDR3, is DGGITQSPKYLFRKEGQNVTLSCEQNLNHDAMYWYRQDPGQGLRLIYYSQIVNDFQKGDIAEGYSVSREKKESFPLTVTSAQKNPTAFYLCASISPSSQRYGYTFGSGTRLTVV.

This sequence joins TRBV28 and TRBJ1-1; no firm D call. From germline, CDR1 is MDHEN and CDR2 SYDVKM. This CDR3 spans 15 amino acids. V lost 7 bases and J 6 bases, leaving 21 bases between the germline ends. CDR3 sequence (DNA): TGTGCCAGCATCCCCGGTGGCGCGGGTGGGTCTGAAGCTTTCTTT. This gives the protein CASIPGGAGGSEAFF.

The chain uses TRBV11-3 and TRBJ1-1; the D gene is possibly TRBD1 (6 bases). The CDR3 runs 15 residues. Germline values: CDR1 SGHNT, CDR2 YENEEA. V was pared by 7 bases and J by 2 bases, with 17 bases between. The CDR3 sequence: CASKYIGQLNTEAFF. CDR3 DNA sequence: TGTGCCAGCAAGTATATTGGACAGCTTAACACTGAAGCTTTCTTT.

This rearrangement joins TRBV27 to TRBJ2-5; 7 bases agree with TRBD1. V was pared by 10 bases and J by 0 bases, with 8 bases of the junction left unmatched. Germline-derived CDR1 and CDR2 are MNHEY and SMNVEV (reference sequence). The CDR3 totals 14 residues. The CDR3 DNA follows: TGTGCCATACGAGGGGGCCGCTACCAAGAGACCCAGTACTTC. Protein sequence: CAIRGGRYQETQYF.

This rearrangement joins TRBV2 to TRBJ1-5, with 9 bases fitting TRBD1. Germline V CDR1 and CDR2: SNHLY, FYNNEI. This CDR3 has 14 amino acids. J gave up 4 bases and V 5 bases, and 3 bases lay outside the gene matches. The CDR3 DNA reads as TGTGCCAGCAGTCCCGGGACAGGGAATCAGCCCCAGCATTTT. It encodes CASSPGTGNQPQHF. The variable domain in full, completed from reference TRBV2 and TRBJ1-5, reads EPEVTQTPSHQVTQMGQEVILRCVPISNHLYFYWYRQILGQKVEFLVSFYNNEISEKSEIFDDQFSVERPDGSNFTLKIRSTKLEDSAMYFCASSPGTGNQPQHFGDGTRLSIL.

The CDR3 region is CASSNWALEAYEQYF. As DNA, the CDR3 is TGTGCCAGCTCCAACTGGGCCTTAGAAGCCTACGAGCAGTACTTC. The chain couples TRBV28 to TRBJ2-5; no reliable D call. Gene TRBJ2-7 matches the end of the DNA better, so the J call may be wrong. This CDR3 spans 15 amino acids. CDR1 and CDR2 from the germline V gene are MDHEN and SYDVKM.

The gene calls are TRBV7-8 and TRBJ2-7; 8 positions match TRBD1. This CDR3 is built from 15 residues. Germline CDR1 SGHVS, CDR2 FQNEAQ. Trimming removed 3 bases from V and 3 bases from J; junction bases left unmatched: 7. The CDR3 loop is CASSFSRDRNYEQYF. In DNA form, the CDR3 reads TGTGCCAGCAGCTTTAGCAGGGACAGGAACTACGAGCAGTACTTC.

This rearrangement joins TRBV28 to TRBJ2-7; D perhaps matches TRBD1 (6 bases). The CDR3 consists of 15 residues. The germline V gene encodes CDR1 MDHEN and CDR2 SYDVKM. With 7 bases removed from V and 5 bases from J, the gap between germline ends came to 21 bases. CDR3 sequence: CASIPSGWTVHEQYF. DNA of the CDR3: TGTGCCAGCATTCCTTCCGGGTGGACAGTCCACGAGCAGTACTTC.

The chain carries TRBV7-9 and TRBJ1-1; D possibly corresponds to TRBD1 (5 bases). Germline-derived CDR1 and CDR2 are SEHNR and FQNEAQ (reference sequence). The CDR3 sequence is 14 residues long. Trimming cost V 5 bases and J 2 bases, with 12 bases left between them. CDR3: CASSLPTANTEAFF. DNA of the CDR3: TGTGCCAGCAGCCTTCCGACAGCTAACACTGAAGCTTTCTTT.

Its frequency marks this clone as medium-sized. The chain employs TRBV6-6 and TRBJ1-5; no firm D call. Germline V gene sequence: CDR1 MNHNY, CDR2 SVGAGI (reference sequence). This CDR3 has 14 residues. With 0 bases removed from V and 3 bases from J, the gap between germline ends came to 6 bases. The CDR3 DNA sequence: TGTGCCAGCAGTTACTCCTCTTACAATCAGCCCCAGCATTTT. Its translation is CASSYSSYNQPQHF.

The chain has TRBV5-1 and TRBJ2-5, with D unclear. This CDR3 is 13 amino acids long. V lost 2 bases to trimming and J lost 3 bases, with 8 bases between them. The germline V gene has CDR1 SGHRS and CDR2 YFSETQ. CDR3 DNA: TGCGCCAGCAGCTTCAGATCTGAAGAGACCCAGTACTTC. This codes for CASSFRSEETQYF.

The chain recombines TRBV4-2 with TRBJ2-7, with TRBD2 identical over 13 bases. The CDR3 runs 16 residues. The V gene's germline CDR1 is LGHNA and CDR2 YNFKEQ. V was pared by 1 base and J by 2 bases, with 2 bases of the junction left unmatched. The CDR3 spells CASSQAGTSGAYEQYF. The CDR3 DNA reads as TGTGCCAGCAGCCAAGCCGGGACTAGCGGGGCCTACGAGCAGTACTTC.

The chain joins TRBV19 to TRBJ2-1, with TRBD2 matching over 10 bases. The CDR3 sequence is 14 residues long. V dropped 5 bases and J dropped 7; count of bases not matched to a gene: 5. Germline V gene sequence: CDR1 LNHDA, CDR2 SQIVND (reference sequence). The CDR3 DNA is TGTGCCAGTAGTGAACTAGCGGGATGGAATGAGCAGTTCTTC. Translated: CASSELAGWNEQFF. The whole variable domain, remainder taken from reference TRBV19 and TRBJ2-1, is DGGITQSPKYLFRKEGQNVTLSCEQNLNHDAMYWYRQDPGQGLRLIYYSQIVNDFQKGDIAEGYSVSREKKESFPLTVTSAQKNPTAFYLCASSELAGWNEQFFGPGTRLTVL.

CDR3 region: CASSEPGLAGSSYNEQFF. DNA of the CDR3: TGCGCCAGCAGTGAGCCCGGACTAGCGGGATCGTCCTACAATGAGCAGTTCTTC. The rearrangement joins TRBV10-2 to TRBJ2-1; 12 bases map to TRBD2. After removal of 2 bases from V and 1 base from J, the junction contained 6 bases not matched to a gene. CDR3 length: 18 residues. Germline CDR1 WSHSY, CDR2 SAAADI.

The rearrangement joins TRBV7-9 to TRBJ2-1; no reliable D call. V lost 5 bases, J lost 3 bases, and 11 bases lay in between. The length of the CDR3 is 14 residues. Germline values: CDR1 SEHNR, CDR2 FQNEAQ (reference sequence). Written as DNA, the CDR3 is TGTGCCAGCAGCCCCCCCACTAACTACAATGAGCAGTTCTTC. It encodes CASSPPTNYNEQFF. The entire variable domain, with the rest obtained from reference TRBV7-9 and TRBJ2-1, is as follows: DTGVSQNPRHKITKRGQNVTFRCDPISEHNRLYWYRQTLGQGPEFLTYFQNEAQLEKSRLLSDRFSAERPKGSFSTLEIQRTEQGDSAMYLCASSPPTNYNEQFFGPGTRLTVL.

V is TRBV29-1 and J is TRBJ1-3, with D possibly matching TRBD1 (6 bases). This CDR3 has 14 residues. Per germline, CDR1 SQVTM and CDR2 ANQGSEA. The ends were cut back, 6 bases at V and 0 bases at J, with 12 bases in the middle. The DNA for the CDR3 is TGCAGCGTCTCACAGGGAGACTCTGGAAACACCATATATTTT. This encodes CSVSQGDSGNTIYF.

The rearrangement joins TRBV28 to TRBJ2-6; the match to TRBD1 covers 9 bases. V trimming: 4 bases; J trimming: 3 bases; junction bases outside the gene matches: 4. CDR3 size: 16 residues. Germline V gene data show CDR1 as MDHEN and CDR2 as SYDVKM. CDR3 nucleotide sequence: TGTGCCAGCAGTTCACAGGGGGCGGGTGGGGCCAACGTCCTGACTTTC. Protein: CASSSQGAGGANVLTF.

This chain connects TRBV10-3 to TRBJ1-2; 7 bases are shared with TRBD1. V lost 2 bases and J lost 4; bases outside the gene matches: 10. The CDR3 covers 16 residues. CDR1 ENHRY and CDR2 SYGVKD come from the germline V gene. The CDR3 region is CAISERGTENLYGYTF. The CDR3 DNA reads TGTGCCATCAGTGAGAGAGGGACAGAGAACCTCTATGGCTACACCTTC.

V and J are TRBV10-3 and TRBJ2-5; 7 bases match TRBD2. The DNA end is a closer match to TRBJ2-7, so the J assignment may be wrong. CDR1 and CDR2 from the germline V gene are ENHRY and SYGVKD. The CDR3 contains 15 residues. CDR3 sequence (DNA): TGTGCCATCAGTGAGGGGGAGGGCACCCGATACGAGCAGTACTTC. Its protein is CAISEGEGTRYEQYF.

The rearrangement links TRBV6-6 to TRBJ2-5; 11 positions agree with TRBD2. The CDR3 length is 14 residues. Per germline, CDR1 MNHNY and CDR2 SVGAGI (reference sequence). With 6 bases clipped from V and 2 bases from J, the junction kept 2 bases outside the gene matches. The CDR3 region has the DNA TGTGCCAGCAGATGGACTAGCGGGCAAGAGACCCAGTACTTC. It translates to CASRWTSGQETQYF.

The V and J genes are TRBV7-3 and TRBJ2-3; 8 bases map to TRBD2. V dropped 1 base and J dropped 1; count of bases not matched to a gene: 1. This CDR3 is 15 amino acids long. Per the germline V gene, CDR1 is SGHTA and CDR2 is FQGTGA. This CDR3 is CASSLRRGGTDTQYF. As DNA, the CDR3 is TGTGCCAGCAGCTTAAGGCGGGGGGGCACAGATACGCAGTATTTT.

The chain is built from TRBV6-1 and TRBJ2-5; 7 bases map to TRBD1. The end of the DNA is better explained by TRBJ2-7, so the J call may be wrong. Germline V CDR1 and CDR2: MNHNS, SASEGT. The CDR3 is made up of 13 amino acids. The CDR3 protein is CASSTLTGLEQYF. CDR3 in DNA: TGTGCCAGCAGTACCCTGACAGGGCTCGAGCAGTACTTC.

V usage is TRBV10-2 and J usage is TRBJ2-5; 15 nucleotides agree with TRBD2. The junction had 4 bases not matched to a gene; V was cut back by 6 bases and J by 2 bases. There are 16 residues in the CDR3. Germline CDR1 WSHSY, CDR2 SAAADI. The CDR3 loop is CASRGLAGGIQETQYF. CDR3 nucleotides: TGCGCCAGCAGGGGACTAGCGGGAGGAATACAAGAGACCCAGTACTTC.

J is TRBJ2-4 and V is TRBV2; 7 bases are a match to TRBD2. V lost 2 bases to trimming and J lost 5 bases; unmatched junction nucleotides: 3. The CDR3 totals 14 residues. Germline CDR1 SNHLY, CDR2 FYNNEI. The CDR3 here is CASSEWGGENIQYF. The CDR3 coding sequence is TGTGCCAGCAGTGAATGGGGGGGGGAAAACATTCAGTACTTC.

In nucleotides, the CDR3 is TGTGCCAGCAGTTTCATCGGGGGGAACGGTGAAGCTTTCTTT. Protein: CASSFIGGNGEAFF. This chain joins TRBV14 and TRBJ1-1, with D perhaps matching TRBD1 (5 bases). V shed 6 bases and J shed 7 bases, with 18 bases lying between them. This CDR3 has 14 residues. The V gene's germline CDR1 is SGHDN and CDR2 FVKESK.

This rearrangement joins TRBV19 to TRBJ2-7; 7 bases map to TRBD1. V lost 4 bases, J lost 4 bases, and 10 bases stayed unmatched. The germline CDR1 and CDR2 sequences are LNHDA and SQIVND (reference sequence). This CDR3 spans 15 amino acids. CDR3 protein: CASSTRPGTVYEQYF. The CDR3 DNA reads TGTGCCAGTAGTACCCGGCCCGGGACAGTTTACGAGCAGTACTTC.